Below are 26 T cell receptor beta chains sequenced from a single sample in a study of T cell responses to AZD1222 COVID-19 vaccine. The protocol was immunoSEQ multiplex PCR, while the TCRdb copy is restricted to in-frame clones and leaves out a portion. The profile shows about 82,000 clones, 83% of them singletons. Here the sequenced sample was peripheral blood, taken 28 days after the second AZD1222 dose. Receptor source: an adult who received the AZD1222 COVID-19 vaccine.

This clone appeared a few times. The chain links TRBV12-3 or TRBV12-4 to TRBJ1-6, with no clear D. The CDR3 consists of 13 residues. The V and J ends lost 6 bases and 6 bases respectively, with 9 bases between them. The chain's CDR3 is CASRPRTNSPLHF. The CDR3 coding sequence is TGTGCCAGCAGACCACGGACTAATTCACCCCTCCACTTT.

The gene calls are TRBV3-1 (or the pseudogene TRBV3-2) and TRBJ1-2; no definite D call. Trimming left V 2 bases short and J 7 bases short, with 20 bases between. Germline loops: CDR1 LGHDT, CDR2 YNNKEL (reference sequence). CDR3 length: 16 amino acids. The CDR3 sequence: CASSQNAGPRYGGYTF. The CDR3, as DNA: TGTGCCAGCAGCCAAAATGCCGGGCCGAGGTACGGTGGCTACACCTTC.

This chain connects TRBV19 to TRBJ1-2; a weak D match, TRBD1 (6 bases). The CDR3 is 11 residues long. The V end lost 8 bases, the J end lost 6 bases, and 10 bases lay between the germline ends. Germline values: CDR1 LNHDA, CDR2 SQIVND (reference sequence). CDR3 loop: CASRQGNGYTF. CDR3 nucleotides: TGTGCCAGTCGCCAGGGGAATGGCTACACCTTC.

This clone was picked up one time. The rearrangement uses TRBV18 and TRBJ1-6; maybe TRBD1 (5 bases). The CDR3 contains 21 residues. In germline, CDR1 is KGHSH, CDR2 LQKENI. V was shortened by 3 bases and J by 5 bases, with 29 bases between the two germline ends. CDR3 coding DNA: TGTGCCAGCTCACCGACGCTAATATATTCTCCAGGGTCGAAGGATAATTCACCCCTCCACTTT. Residues: CASSPTLIYSPGSKDNSPLHF. The full variable domain, completed using reference TRBV18 and TRBJ1-6, is NAGVMQNPRHLVRRRGQEARLRCSPMKGHSHVYWYRQLPEEGLKFMVYLQKENIIDESGMPKERFSAEFPKEGPSILRIQQVVRGDSAAYFCASSPTLIYSPGSKDNSPLHFGNGTRLTVT.

The chain joins TRBV12-3 or TRBV12-4 to TRBJ1-1; maybe TRBD1 (5 bases). The CDR3 sequence is 13 residues long. Trimming took 5 bases from V and 0 from J, leaving 7 bases between them. CDR3 DNA sequence: TGTGCCAGCAGTATACAGGTGAACACTGAAGCTTTCTTT. Protein: CASSIQVNTEAFF.

The rearrangement joins TRBV5-1 to TRBJ2-6, with D unclear. Trimming stripped 0 bases from V and 0 bases from J, with 7 bases between. Germline CDR1 and CDR2: SGHRS and YFSETQ. The CDR3 extends over 16 amino acids. CDR3 DNA sequence: TGCGCCAGCAGCTTGGACGGCAACTCTGGGGCCAACGTCCTGACTTTC. Protein sequence: CASSLDGNSGANVLTF.

The chain has TRBV27 and TRBJ2-7; tentatively, D is TRBD1 (5 bases). Trimming shortened V by 2 bases and J by 4 bases, and 18 bases separated the two germline ends. The germline V gene encodes CDR1 MNHEY and CDR2 SMNVEV (reference sequence). This CDR3 comprises 16 residues. CDR3 DNA: TGTGCCAGCAGTTTAAGAGTCGGTGTAGGGGATTACGAGCAGTACTTC. It yields the protein CASSLRVGVGDYEQYF.

This clone has more than one count but fewer than ten. The CDR3 here is CASSLSRTGLRGYTF. CDR3 DNA sequence: TGTGCCAGCAGTTTATCCCGGACGGGCTTAAGGGGCTACACCTTC. The chain joins TRBV28 to TRBJ1-2; D is ambiguous. Trimming pared 1 base from V and 8 bases from J, leaving 17 bases between. CDR1 and CDR2 from the germline V gene are MDHEN and SYDVKM. CDR3 length: 15 residues.

The chain carries TRBV5-6 and TRBJ1-2, with 8 nucleotides matching TRBD1. CDR3 size: 12 residues. V shed 4 bases and J 4 bases; nucleotides not matched to a gene: 0. The germline gives CDR1 SGHDT, CDR2 YYEEEE. The CDR3: CASSDRGYGYTF. Here the CDR3 DNA reads TGTGCCAGCAGCGACAGGGGCTATGGCTACACCTTC.

This rearrangement joins TRBV16 to TRBJ2-1; either TRBD1 or TRBD2 may supply D (6 bases each). There are 12 residues in the CDR3. V gave up 4 bases and J gave up 14 bases, with 15 bases separating them. Germline V gene data show CDR1 as KGHSY and CDR2 as FQNENV. DNA of the CDR3: TGTGCCAGCAGCCCCCGGGGGCTTAATAAGTTCTTC. This codes for CASSPRGLNKFF.

This clone was seen repeatedly, ten times or more. The gene calls are TRBV5-5 and TRBJ1-5; D ambiguous. This CDR3 spans 13 amino acids. Trimming cost V 3 bases and J 6 bases, with 10 bases left between them. Per germline, CDR1 SGHKS and CDR2 YYEKEE (reference sequence). The CDR3 region is CASSWDSAQPQHF. CDR3 in DNA: TGTGCCAGCAGCTGGGATTCGGCTCAGCCCCAGCATTTT.

The rearrangement uses TRBV3-1 (or the pseudogene TRBV3-2) and TRBJ1-3, with 8 bases identical to TRBD1. Germline-derived CDR1 and CDR2 are LGHDT and YNNKEL (reference sequence). The trim removed 8 bases at V and 4 bases at J, leaving 4 bases unmatched. The length of the CDR3 is 13 residues. The CDR3 sequence: CASQGAGGNTIYF. The DNA of the CDR3 is TGTGCCAGCCAGGGGGCTGGCGGAAACACCATATATTTT.

The V gene is TRBV6-1, the J gene TRBJ1-5; D not certain. Germline CDR1 is MNHNS and CDR2 is SASEGT. The V and J ends lost 3 bases and 7 bases respectively, with 10 bases between them. This CDR3 has 13 amino acids. The CDR3 nucleotides read TGTGCCAGCAGTGATACGAGCCGGCAGCCCCAGCATTTT. Translation gives CASSDTSRQPQHF.

The CDR3 region is CAWSGGQFYEQYF. The CDR3 region has the DNA TGTGCCTGGAGTGGGGGACAGTTCTACGAGCAGTACTTC. The gene calls are TRBV30 and TRBJ2-7; 7 nucleotides line up with TRBD1. J was trimmed by 3 bases and V by 1 base; bases with no gene match: 3. Germline CDR1 reads GTSNPN; CDR2 reads SVGIG (reference sequence). The CDR3 covers 13 residues. Drawing the rest from reference TRBV30 and TRBJ2-7, the complete variable domain is SQTIHQWPATLVQPVGSPLSLECTVEGTSNPNLYWYRQAAGRGLQLLFYSVGIGQISSEVPQNLSASRPQDRQFILSSKKLLLSDSGFYLCAWSGGQFYEQYFGPGTRLTVT.

The chain combines TRBV5-1 with TRBJ2-1, with TRBD2 matching over 13 bases. Germline V gives CDR1 SGHRS, CDR2 YFSETQ. The CDR3 has 16 amino acids. J gave up 6 bases and V 2 bases, and 5 bases lay outside the gene matches. Here the CDR3 DNA reads TGCGCCAGCAGCTTCCGGACTAGCGGGGGAATCAATGAGCAGTTCTTC. Protein product: CASSFRTSGGINEQFF.

This chain connects TRBV7-9 to TRBJ1-1; 10 bases are a match to TRBD1. The V segment lost 5 bases and the J segment 5 bases; nucleotides outside the gene matches: 5. The CDR3 extends over 14 amino acids. In germline, CDR1 is SEHNR, CDR2 FQNEAQ (reference sequence). CDR3 loop: CASSQGQGRTEAFF. The DNA for the CDR3 is TGTGCCAGCAGCCAGGGACAGGGGCGGACTGAAGCTTTCTTT.

J is TRBJ2-1 and V is TRBV30; the D is unclear. Germline V gene data show CDR1 as GTSNPN and CDR2 as SVGIG (reference sequence). V lost 0 bases and J lost 4, with 7 bases in between. The length of the CDR3 is 13 residues. The DNA of the CDR3 is TGTGCCTGGAGTGTGGGCCAATACAATGAGCAGTTCTTC. Translation gives CAWSVGQYNEQFF.

The J gene is TRBJ2-2, the V gene TRBV11-2; 16 positions match TRBD2. Trimming at V came to 6 bases and at J to 5 bases, leaving 12 bases not matched to a gene. Germline V gene lookup returns CDR1 SGHAT and CDR2 FQNNGV. The CDR3 sequence is 19 residues long. The CDR3 sequence: CASRGKGTSGRAWTGELFF. CDR3 DNA: TGTGCCAGCAGGGGAAAGGGGACTAGCGGGAGGGCCTGGACCGGGGAGCTGTTTTTT.

The CDR3 bases are TGTGCCAGTAGTACCCTGACTAGCGGGAGGGCTCCCTACGAGCAGTACTTC. Protein product: CASSTLTSGRAPYEQYF. This chain links TRBV19 with TRBJ2-7, with 14 bases lining up with TRBD2. V trimming: 4 bases; J trimming: 2 bases; junction bases outside the gene matches: 7. Looked up from germline, CDR1 is LNHDA and CDR2 is SQIVND (reference sequence). This CDR3 is built from 17 residues.

The chain links TRBV28 to TRBJ2-3; 9 bases line up with TRBD1. V trimming: 4 bases; J trimming: 3 bases; junction bases outside the gene matches: 5. CDR1 and CDR2 from the germline V gene are MDHEN and SYDVKM. The CDR3 runs 15 residues. CDR3 nucleotide sequence: TGTGCCAGCAGTTACGACAGGGGGAGGACAGATACGCAGTATTTT. Its translation: CASSYDRGRTDTQYF.

The V gene is TRBV27, the J gene TRBJ2-7, with D perhaps matching TRBD2 (6 bases). CDR1 MNHEY and CDR2 SMNVEV come from the germline V gene (reference sequence). CDR3 length: 13 residues. V was trimmed by 6 bases and J by 3 bases, leaving 12 bases between them. The CDR3 DNA sequence: TGTGCCAGCAGCCCCCCAGCGGGCTACGAGCAGTACTTC. It codes for CASSPPAGYEQYF.

The rearrangement uses TRBV2 and TRBJ1-1, with D perhaps TRBD1 (6 bases). The CDR3 consists of 15 residues. CDR1 and CDR2 from the germline V gene are SNHLY and FYNNEI. V was cut by 4 bases and J by 1 base, with 13 bases left in between. The DNA of the CDR3 is TGTGCCAGCAGTGTGCAAGGGGGAAGGAACACTGAAGCTTTCTTT. This sequence encodes CASSVQGGRNTEAFF. The full variable domain, rest sourced from reference TRBV2 and TRBJ1-1, is EPEVTQTPSHQVTQMGQEVILRCVPISNHLYFYWYRQILGQKVEFLVSFYNNEISEKSEIFDDQFSVERPDGSNFTLKIRSTKLEDSAMYFCASSVQGGRNTEAFFGQGTRLTVV.

V gene TRBV20-1 combines with J gene TRBJ2-7; 7 bases are a match to TRBD2. The CDR3 totals 14 residues. V dropped 3 bases and J dropped 4; count of bases not matched to a gene: 9. CDR1 is DFQATT and CDR2 is SNEGSKA in the germline V gene (reference sequence). CDR3 sequence reads: CSASMIGRTYEQYF. DNA of the CDR3: TGCAGTGCTAGTATGATCGGGAGGACATACGAGCAGTACTTC.

The V and J genes are TRBV6-5 and TRBJ1-1; 9 nucleotides match TRBD1. Germline V gene data show CDR1 as MNHEY and CDR2 as SVGAGI. The V and J ends lost 8 bases and 5 bases, in that order; junction bases with no gene match: 6. The CDR3 has 13 amino acids. For the CDR3, the DNA is TGTGCCAGCGGACAGGGGCAAGGGACTGAAGCTTTCTTT. This encodes CASGQGQGTEAFF.

This clone showed up just a few times. The chain uses TRBV28 and TRBJ1-1, with no clear D. The CDR3 is 12 amino acids. Trimming stripped 11 bases from V and 4 bases from J, with 14 bases between. Germline-derived CDR1 and CDR2 are MDHEN and SYDVKM. This CDR3 reads CAAFELGTEAFF. CDR3 sequence (DNA): TGTGCCGCCTTCGAGCTGGGCACTGAAGCTTTCTTT.

This clone was counted a few times. This chain links TRBV2 with TRBJ2-7; maybe TRBD2 (5 bases). This CDR3 spans 14 amino acids. The V gene lost 4 bases and the J gene lost 1 base, with 11 bases spanning the gap. Germline lookup yields CDR1 SNHLY and CDR2 FYNNEI. The CDR3 coding sequence is TGTGCCAGCAGTGTTCCAAGCGGATCCTACGAGCAGTACTTC. As protein: CASSVPSGSYEQYF.